The rows below give T cell receptor beta chains drawn from one sample of a study of shared clonotypes between healthy human individuals. Method: immunoSEQ multiplex PCR; TCRdb's copy keeps in-frame clones and lacks some. The sample has roughly 2.4 million clones; approximately 96% are singletons. What was sequenced was naive CD4+ T cells sorted from blood. Receptors originate from a man younger than 35 in good health. Both conserved end residues are part of each CDR3. Clone size is stated in some rows and not others, as once, few, many or a class when expanded.

V gene: TRBV30
clone size: .
J gene: TRBJ1-1
CDR3 protein: CAWSSYKNTEAFF

V gene: TRBV6-5
clone size: .
J gene: TRBJ2-1
CDR3 protein: CASSYSGLAGNEQFF

V gene: TRBV19
clone size: once
J gene: TRBJ1-5
CDR3 protein: CASSILGGSNQPQHF

V gene: TRBV5-1
clone size: .
J gene: TRBJ2-5
CDR3 protein: CASSLGRGWQETQYF

V gene: TRBV5-4
clone size: once
J gene: TRBJ1-2
CDR3 protein: CASSFGGGADYGYTF

V gene: TRBV6-5
clone size: .
J gene: TRBJ2-1
CDR3 protein: CASSQLAGGLFF

V gene: TRBV7-8
clone size: once
J gene: TRBJ1-1
CDR3 protein: CASSLERGVGNTEAFF

V gene: TRBV10-3
clone size: .
J gene: TRBJ1-1
CDR3 protein: CAISGGVNTEAFF

V gene: TRBV5-3
clone size: .
J gene: TRBJ2-7
CDR3 protein: CARSLGDGNIYEQYF

V gene: TRBV9
clone size: .
J gene: TRBJ2-3
CDR3 protein: CASSVAGGADTQYF

V gene: TRBV4-1
clone size: .
J gene: TRBJ2-3
CDR3 protein: CASSQDRLREWPDTQYF

V gene: TRBV4-3
clone size: .
J gene: TRBJ1-5
CDR3 protein: CASSQEKGQPQHF

V gene: TRBV10-3
clone size: .
J gene: TRBJ1-1
CDR3 protein: CAISESPTDEAFF

V gene: TRBV4-2
clone size: .
J gene: TRBJ2-5
CDR3 protein: CASSQDYQETQYF

V gene: TRBV25-1
clone size: .
J gene: TRBJ2-1
CDR3 protein: CASSEGGQALWDEQFF

V gene: TRBV7-2
clone size: .
J gene: TRBJ1-2
CDR3 protein: CASSSRTVKAF

V gene: TRBV29-1
clone size: .
J gene: TRBJ2-3
CDR3 protein: CSVGGYPITDTQYF

V gene: TRBV7-3
clone size: .
J gene: TRBJ2-2
CDR3 protein: CASSLQGTGELFF

V gene: TRBV6-5
clone size: .
J gene: TRBJ1-1
CDR3 protein: CASSYQKAGGLTEAFF

V gene: TRBV30
clone size: .
J gene: TRBJ1-5
CDR3 protein: CAWSVLDQAGNQPQHF

V gene: TRBV6-4
clone size: .
J gene: TRBJ2-2
CDR3 protein: CASSGQGLAGELFF

V gene: TRBV27
clone size: .
J gene: TRBJ1-4
CDR3 protein: CASSLGGATNEKLFF

V gene: TRBV30
clone size: .
J gene: TRBJ1-1
CDR3 protein: CAWSHGTGAEAFF

V gene: TRBV7-2
clone size: .
J gene: TRBJ2-7
CDR3 protein: CASSLSGARLEQYF

V gene: TRBV7-8
clone size: once
J gene: TRBJ2-5
CDR3 protein: CASTSQETQYF

V gene: TRBV28
clone size: .
J gene: TRBJ1-1
CDR3 protein: CASINEAYPNTEAFF

V gene: TRBV6-1
clone size: .
J gene: TRBJ1-6
CDR3 protein: CASSEASKNSPLHF

V gene: TRBV6-1
clone size: once
J gene: TRBJ2-3
CDR3 protein: CASEAVSTDTQYF

V gene: TRBV2
clone size: .
J gene: TRBJ1-2
CDR3 protein: CASSRDAGGGYTF

V gene: TRBV27
clone size: .
J gene: TRBJ2-7
CDR3 protein: CASSSARRDSYEQYF

V gene: TRBV15
clone size: .
J gene: TRBJ1-2
CDR3 protein: CATSTSFAYGYTF

V gene: TRBV5-6
clone size: .
J gene: TRBJ2-1
CDR3 protein: CASFPSGPYNEQFF

V gene: TRBV6-4
clone size: .
J gene: TRBJ1-2
CDR3 protein: CASSAGGDGYTF

V gene: TRBV4-1
clone size: .
J gene: TRBJ2-2
CDR3 protein: CASSPDQGTHTGELFF

V gene: TRBV11-2
clone size: .
J gene: TRBJ2-5
CDR3 protein: CASSLVGSPGGGTQYF

V gene: TRBV2
clone size: .
J gene: TRBJ2-3
CDR3 protein: CASSVAGGPPDTQYF

V gene: TRBV27
clone size: .
J gene: TRBJ2-1
CDR3 protein: CASSLSRLRGEQFF

V gene: TRBV10-3
clone size: .
J gene: TRBJ2-1
CDR3 protein: CAISGRTSGDNEQFF

V gene: TRBV29-1
clone size: once
J gene: TRBJ1-1
CDR3 protein: CSVDRGLGEAFF

V gene: TRBV4-1
clone size: .
J gene: TRBJ2-7
CDR3 protein: CASSSPGQGAGEQYF

V gene: TRBV4-3
clone size: .
J gene: TRBJ2-3
CDR3 protein: CASSRTPGSTDTQYF

V gene: TRBV30
clone size: .
J gene: TRBJ1-3
CDR3 protein: CAWNQGAFGNTIYF

V gene: TRBV27
clone size: .
J gene: TRBJ2-2
CDR3 protein: CASSPTANTGELFF

V gene: TRBV6-6
clone size: .
J gene: TRBJ2-1
CDR3 protein: CASSYLGDEQFF

V gene: TRBV10-3
clone size: .
J gene: TRBJ1-1
CDR3 protein: CAISDRVADTEAFF

V gene: TRBV7-2
clone size: .
J gene: TRBJ2-3
CDR3 protein: CASSPGGFVPYF

V gene: TRBV6-5
clone size: .
J gene: TRBJ2-3
CDR3 protein: CASGRGRAADTQYF

V gene: TRBV5-1
clone size: .
J gene: TRBJ1-5
CDR3 protein: CASRERSNQPQHF

V gene: TRBV7-2
clone size: .
J gene: TRBJ2-5
CDR3 protein: CASSPTVLTEGETQYF

V gene: TRBV7-2
clone size: once
J gene: TRBJ2-7
CDR3 protein: CASSLTSGKAYEQYF

V gene: TRBV27
clone size: .
J gene: TRBJ2-7
CDR3 protein: CASRGGVSSYEQYF

V gene: TRBV11-3
clone size: .
J gene: TRBJ2-5
CDR3 protein: CASSLGRGGQETQYF

V gene: TRBV5-1
clone size: .
J gene: TRBJ2-7
CDR3 protein: CASSFGGTSGYEQYF